Presented here are 28 T cell receptor beta chains from one specimen sequenced in a study of T cell repertoires in aging, cancer and after chemotherapy (dated by TCRdb to between 2018 and 2021). TCR beta rearrangements were amplified from genomic DNA extracted from peripheral blood rather than from sorted cells or RNA. Data came from an Illumina MiSeq. Multiplex touch-down PCR with a mixed TRB-A/B primer pool was used to amplify rearranged TRB sequences covering the V, D and J segments. In TCRdb, the public reads were trimmed at Q25 with fastp and aligned with MiXCR, with productive beta chains retained. Rows matching on CDR3 protein sequence are summarized as one entry with the most common DNA and genes. The sample includes thousands of distinct CDR3 sequences, with 35% to 45% observed a single time. Clones ranked in the top ten supply approximately 40% of the sample. Material for sequencing was blood. The receptor set was obtained from a human donor in good health.

The chain joins TRBV5-6 to TRBJ1-2; D possibly corresponds to TRBD1 (5 bases). V lost 2 bases to trimming and J lost 4 bases, with 15 bases between them. This CDR3 has 15 amino acids. The V gene's germline CDR1 is SGHDT and CDR2 YYEEEE. The CDR3 region is CASSLGRGAGYGYTF. The CDR3 nucleotides are TGTGCCAGCAGCTTAGGAAGGGGCGCGGGCTATGGCTACACCTTC.

The V gene is TRBV6-6, the J gene TRBJ2-2; 7 positions match TRBD1. The CDR3 length is 14 residues. Germline assignment: CDR1 MNHNY and CDR2 SVGAGI (reference sequence). CDR3 region: CAGSGTENTGELFF. DNA for the CDR3: TGTGCTGGATCCGGGACAGAAAACACCGGGGAGCTGTTTTTT.

This clonotype is judged medium-sized. The chain links TRBV12-3 or TRBV12-4 to TRBJ2-2; no firm D call. The CDR3 is 12 residues long. V lost 6 bases, J lost 7 bases, and 9 bases lay in between. In DNA, the CDR3 is TGTGCCAGCAGCCCCTTGGGCGGGGAGCTGTTTTTT. Its translation: CASSPLGGELFF.

As regards this clonotype: At one boundary the junction diverges from the germline segment, which might be a read error. The chain joins TRBV5-6 to TRBJ2-7; D is possibly TRBD2 (6 bases). CDR3 length equals 15 residues. Germline values: CDR1 SGHDT, CDR2 YYEEEE. The CDR3 is CASSSGLAISYEQYF. As DNA, the CDR3 is TGCGCCAGCAGCTCGGGACTGGCGATCTCCTACGAGCAGTACTTC.

This chain connects TRBV18 to TRBJ2-1; 9 bases map to TRBD1. This CDR3 has 15 residues. Per germline, CDR1 KGHSH and CDR2 LQKENI. V gave up 3 bases and J gave up 3 bases; unmatched junction bases: 3. Here the CDR3 reads CASSPSTGGYNEQFF. DNA of the CDR3: TGTGCCAGCTCACCGTCGACAGGGGGCTACAATGAGCAGTTCTTC.

The chain uses TRBV5-4 and TRBJ1-3; 10 nucleotides match TRBD1. V lost 4 bases to trimming and J lost 4 bases; unmatched junction nucleotides: 5. Looked up from germline, CDR1 is SGHNT and CDR2 is YYREEE (reference sequence). This CDR3 is built from 15 residues. For the CDR3, the DNA is TGTGCCAGCAGCCAAGACAGGGGGCTAGGAAACACCATATATTTT. This translates into CASSQDRGLGNTIYF.

The J gene is TRBJ2-7, the V gene TRBV6-2 or TRBV6-3; D is ambiguous. The CDR3 totals 14 residues. Germline CDR1 reads MNHEY; CDR2 reads SVGEGT. Trimming removed 3 bases at V and 0 bases at J, with 9 bases between. The DNA for the CDR3 is TGTGCCAGCAGTTATGAGTCAAGCTCCTACGAGCAGTACTTC. This codes for CASSYESSSYEQYF.

V is TRBV5-6 and J is TRBJ2-3; 7 positions agree with TRBD2. Trimming removed 1 base from V and 1 base from J; junction bases left unmatched: 18. This CDR3 region has 20 residues. The germline V gene has CDR1 SGHDT and CDR2 YYEEEE. CDR3 protein: CASSLNPGWKSGTRTDTQYF. CDR3 coding DNA: TGTGCCAGCAGCTTGAACCCGGGATGGAAGAGCGGGACCCGCACAGATACGCAGTATTTT.

This clonotype has more than one count but fewer than ten. The chain couples TRBV5-3 to TRBJ2-7; 10 bases line up with TRBD1. TRBV5-3 is placed among ORFs of uncertain function. The CDR3 covers 16 residues. Trimming cost V 3 bases and J 3 bases; bases outside gene matches: 9. The CDR3 loop reads CARSSRDRGGSYEQYV. Written as DNA, the CDR3 is TGTGCCAGAAGCTCCAGGGACAGGGGCGGTAGCTACGAGCAGTACGTC.

V is TRBV11-3 and J is TRBJ1-4; tentative D call: TRBD1 (5 bases). The CDR3 runs to 17 residues. Trimming pared 0 bases from V and 3 bases from J, leaving 14 bases between. From germline, CDR1 is SGHNT and CDR2 YENEEA. CDR3 sequence reads: CASSLDGPGPSNEKLFF. The CDR3, as DNA: TGTGCCAGCAGCTTAGACGGTCCGGGGCCTTCTAATGAAAAACTGTTTTTT.

The chain is built from TRBV7-9 and TRBJ2-5; D may correspond to TRBD1 or TRBD2 (6 bases each). This CDR3 is 14 amino acids long. Trimming removed 4 bases at V and 1 base at J, with 10 bases between. Germline V lookup: CDR1 SEHNR, CDR2 FQNEAQ (reference sequence). For the CDR3, the DNA is TGTGCCAGCAGCTGGCGGGACACCCAAGAGACCCAGTACTTC. This encodes CASSWRDTQETQYF.

The gene calls are TRBV5-6 and TRBJ1-2; D possibly corresponds to TRBD1 (6 bases). V was clipped by 7 bases and J by 3 bases, with 19 bases between them. The CDR3 runs to 15 residues. Germline V gene data show CDR1 as SGHDT and CDR2 as YYEEEE. CDR3 in DNA: TGTGCCAGCGGACCACAGGGCTTGGTCTACTATGGCTACACCTTC. Amino acids: CASGPQGLVYYGYTF.

This clonotype was picked up a small number of times. The J gene is TRBJ2-3, the V gene TRBV6-2 or TRBV6-3; D not resolved. CDR3 length equals 18 residues. V was pared by 2 bases and J by 3 bases, with 21 bases between. In germline, CDR1 is MNHEY, CDR2 SVGEGT. CDR3 protein: CASSYPPNGLQRTDTQYF. The DNA for the CDR3 is TGTGCCAGCAGTTACCCCCCCAACGGGCTCCAGAGGACAGATACGCAGTATTTT.

This sequence joins TRBV10-3 and TRBJ1-5, with a weak D call TRBD1 (5 bases). V gave up 8 bases and J gave up 0 bases, with 8 bases separating them. This CDR3 spans 13 amino acids. The germline V gene encodes CDR1 ENHRY and CDR2 SYGVKD. The CDR3 nucleotides read TGTGCCATCCGGGGGGATAGCAATCAGCCCCAGCATTTT. Its translation is CAIRGDSNQPQHF.

This rearrangement joins TRBV6-2 or TRBV6-3 to TRBJ2-7; TRBD2 is a possible D gene (6 bases). CDR3 length: 14 amino acids. CDR1 and CDR2 (germline): MNHEY, SVGEGT. V was trimmed by 6 bases and J by 6 bases, leaving 18 bases between them. CDR3 DNA: TGTGCCAGCAGGGAGGAGGGTAGCCCCACCGAGCAGTACTTC. This encodes CASREEGSPTEQYF.

This clonotype showed up just a few times. The chain recombines TRBV6-1 with TRBJ2-3; D is possibly TRBD1 (5 bases). The V and J ends lost 4 bases and 5 bases respectively, with 13 bases between them. The V gene's germline CDR1 is MNHNS and CDR2 SASEGT. CDR3 length equals 14 residues. The CDR3 nucleotides read TGTGCCAGCAGTGTGCTTCAGGGTCAAGATACGCAGTATTTT. Protein product: CASSVLQGQDTQYF.

Judged by abundance, this clonotype is medium-sized (0.01 to 0.1%). This chain connects TRBV6-1 to TRBJ2-1; the match to TRBD2 covers 9 bases. CDR1 MNHNS and CDR2 SASEGT come from the germline V gene. CDR3 length: 15 residues. J gave up 3 bases and V 1 base, and 1 base lay outside the gene matches. The CDR3 nucleotides read TGTGCCAGCAGTGAAGGCGGGGGGGACTACAATGAGCAGTTCTTC. Translation gives CASSEGGGDYNEQFF.

The rearrangement joins TRBV19 to TRBJ1-1, with 8 bases that match TRBD1. The CDR3 is 14 residues long. V lost 6 bases to trimming and J lost 4 bases; unmatched junction nucleotides: 7. Germline values: CDR1 LNHDA, CDR2 SQIVND (reference sequence). CDR3 loop: CASSPGDRGTEAFF. The CDR3 DNA reads as TGTGCCAGTAGCCCCGGTGACAGGGGCACTGAAGCTTTCTTT. Looking up the rest from reference TRBV19 and TRBJ1-1 gives the full variable domain: DGGITQSPKYLFRKEGQNVTLSCEQNLNHDAMYWYRQDPGQGLRLIYYSQIVNDFQKGDIAEGYSVSREKKESFPLTVTSAQKNPTAFYLCASSPGDRGTEAFFGQGTRLTVV.

This clonotype was found a few times. The chain uses TRBV18 and TRBJ1-2; 11 nucleotides align to TRBD1. Trimming took 3 bases from V and 8 from J; bases not matched to a gene: 23. Per germline, CDR1 KGHSH and CDR2 LQKENI. The CDR3 has 20 amino acids. The CDR3 here is CASSPSAGRGAGQGARGYTF. In DNA form, the CDR3 reads TGTGCCAGCTCACCGTCGGCGGGTCGTGGAGCCGGACAGGGGGCACGGGGCTACACCTTC.

The chain couples TRBV12-3 or TRBV12-4 to TRBJ1-2, with a possible D match to TRBD1 (5 bases). The CDR3 has 12 amino acids. V gave up 4 bases and J gave up 8 bases, with 11 bases separating them. The CDR3 DNA sequence: TGTGCCAGCAGTTACGTCGGGGGAGGCTACACCTTC. Its translation: CASSYVGGGYTF.

The gene calls are TRBV10-3 and TRBJ2-5; D unresolved. The CDR3 consists of 11 residues. The V end lost 4 bases, the J end lost 5 bases, and 5 bases lay between the germline ends. Germline CDR1 ENHRY, CDR2 SYGVKD. The CDR3 loop reads CAISVGETQYF. In DNA form, the CDR3 reads TGTGCCATCAGTGTCGGGGAGACCCAGTACTTC.

This clonotype was counted a few times. V gene TRBV29-1 combines with J gene TRBJ2-3, with no clear D. Trimming removed 8 bases at V and 6 bases at J, with 24 bases between. The length of the CDR3 is 15 residues. Germline CDR1 SQVTM, CDR2 ANQGSEA. The CDR3 reads CSSQERAPSSDTQYF. Written as DNA, the CDR3 is TGCAGCTCTCAGGAAAGGGCCCCGAGCAGCGATACGCAGTATTTT.

This clonotype was counted only a few times. This sequence joins TRBV18 and TRBJ2-6, with 9 bases identical to TRBD1. Germline V gene data show CDR1 as KGHSH and CDR2 as LQKENI. The V segment lost 4 bases and the J segment 3 bases; nucleotides outside the gene matches: 7. CDR3 size: 17 residues. The CDR3, as DNA: TGTGCCAGCTCACGAGGACAGGGGTTTGTTGGGGCCAACGTCCTGACTTTC. It encodes CASSRGQGFVGANVLTF.

A few counts support this clonotype. The V call is TRBV6-1, the J call TRBJ2-7, with a tentative D call TRBD1 (5 bases). The CDR3 has 12 residues. Trimming removed 7 bases from V and 3 bases from J, with 10 bases in between. Looked up from germline, CDR1 is MNHNS and CDR2 is SASEGT. For the CDR3, the DNA is TGTGCCAGCATTGCAGGGCGCTACGAGCAGTACTTC. It translates to CASIAGRYEQYF.

The rearrangement links TRBV19 to TRBJ2-3, with 7 bases lining up with TRBD2. Germline assignment: CDR1 LNHDA and CDR2 SQIVND (reference sequence). The CDR3 is made up of 13 amino acids. After removal of 8 bases from V and 0 bases from J, the junction contained 2 bases not matched to a gene. The CDR3 region is CASSSGSTDTQYF. CDR3 nucleotides: TGTGCCAGTTCTAGCGGTAGCACAGATACGCAGTATTTT.

This chain links TRBV12-3 or TRBV12-4 with TRBJ2-5, with 9 bases matching TRBD2. The length of the CDR3 is 15 residues. V gave up 7 bases and J gave up 5 bases; unmatched junction bases: 11. CDR3 in amino acids: CASNVGTSPSETQYF. CDR3 nucleotides: TGTGCCAGCAACGTTGGGACTAGCCCGTCCGAGACCCAGTACTTC.

By proportion, this clonotype is medium-sized. The chain couples TRBV30 to TRBJ1-5, with D possibly being TRBD1 (5 bases). This CDR3 comprises 13 residues. Looked up from germline, CDR1 is GTSNPN and CDR2 is SVGIG (reference sequence). Trimming left V 3 bases short and J 2 bases short, with 8 bases between. The CDR3 region is CAWRGDGNQPQHF. As DNA, the CDR3 is TGTGCCTGGAGAGGGGATGGCAATCAGCCCCAGCATTTT.

This clonotype was seen just once. The J gene is TRBJ1-6, the V gene TRBV10-2; D gene unclear. The CDR3 runs 14 residues. The V gene lost 0 bases and the J gene lost 10 bases, with 10 bases spanning the gap. Germline V gene lookup returns CDR1 WSHSY and CDR2 SAAADI. The CDR3 sequence is CASSESTRASPLHF. CDR3 coding DNA: TGCGCCAGCAGTGAGTCGACTCGGGCATCACCCCTCCACTTT.